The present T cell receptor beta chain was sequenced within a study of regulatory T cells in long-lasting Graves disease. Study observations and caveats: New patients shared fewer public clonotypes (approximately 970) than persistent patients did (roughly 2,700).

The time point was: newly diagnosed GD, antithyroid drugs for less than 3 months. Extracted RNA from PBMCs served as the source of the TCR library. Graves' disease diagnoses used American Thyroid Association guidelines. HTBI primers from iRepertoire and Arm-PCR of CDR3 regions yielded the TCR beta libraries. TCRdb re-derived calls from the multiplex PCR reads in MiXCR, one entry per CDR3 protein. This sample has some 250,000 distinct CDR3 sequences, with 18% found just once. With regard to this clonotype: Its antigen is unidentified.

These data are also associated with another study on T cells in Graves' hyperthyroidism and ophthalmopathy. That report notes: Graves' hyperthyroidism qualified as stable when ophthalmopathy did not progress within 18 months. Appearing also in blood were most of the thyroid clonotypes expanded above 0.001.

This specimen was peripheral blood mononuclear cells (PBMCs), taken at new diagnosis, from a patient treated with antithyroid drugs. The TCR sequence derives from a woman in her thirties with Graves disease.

CDR3 amino acids: CASSSLTGVGNQPQHF. Written as DNA, the CDR3 is TGTGCCAGCAGTTCACTTACAGGGGTTGGCAATCAGCCCCAGCATTTT. This chain joins TRBV5-6 and TRBJ1-5, with TRBD1 identical over 7 bases. The CDR3 is made up of 16 amino acids. Germline-derived CDR1 and CDR2 are SGHDT and YYEEEE. With 5 bases clipped from V and 2 bases from J, the junction kept 10 bases outside the gene matches.